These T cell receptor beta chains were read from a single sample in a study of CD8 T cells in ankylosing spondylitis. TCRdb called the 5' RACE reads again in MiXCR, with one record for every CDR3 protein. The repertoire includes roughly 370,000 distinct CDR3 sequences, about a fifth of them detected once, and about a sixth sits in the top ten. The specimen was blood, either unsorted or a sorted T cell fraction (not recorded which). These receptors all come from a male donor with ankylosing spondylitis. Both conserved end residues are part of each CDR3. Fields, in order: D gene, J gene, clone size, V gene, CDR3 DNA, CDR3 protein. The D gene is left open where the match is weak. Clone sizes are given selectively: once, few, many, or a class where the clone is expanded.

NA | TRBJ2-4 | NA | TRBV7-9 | TGTGCCAGCAGCCCCTTAGGAAACATTCAGTACTTC | CASSPLGNIQYF
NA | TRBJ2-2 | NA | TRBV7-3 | TGTGCCAGCAGCTCTAGGGAAAGCGGGGAGCTGTTTTTT | CASSSRESGELFF
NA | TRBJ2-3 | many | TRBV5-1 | TGCGCCAGCAGCTTGTTACCTCCCACAGATACGCAGTATTTT | CASSLLPPTDTQYF
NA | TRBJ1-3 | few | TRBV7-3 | TGTGCCAGCAGCTTAACGTTGGGGGCTGACACCATATATTTT | CASSLTLGADTIYF
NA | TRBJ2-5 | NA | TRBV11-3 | TGTGCCAGCAGCAACGCGAGGGAAGAGACCCAGTACTTC | CASSNAREETQYF
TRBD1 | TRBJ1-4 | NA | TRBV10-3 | TGTGCCATCAGTGAGCCTGCGGGACAGGGCACGGAAAAACTGTTTTTT | CAISEPAGQGTEKLFF
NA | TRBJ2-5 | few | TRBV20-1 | TGCAGTGCCCATCCATTCGGGAGGGGGCGGGAGACCCAGTACTTC | CSAHPFGRGRETQYF
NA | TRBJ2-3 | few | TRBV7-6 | TGTGCCAGCAGCTTAAAGGCCGGGACGGAAGAAGGAGATACGCAGTATTTT | CASSLKAGTEEGDTQYF
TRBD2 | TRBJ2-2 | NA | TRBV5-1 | TGCGCCAGCAGCACTCTAGCGGGAGGCCCTCCCGGGGAGCTGTTTTTT | CASSTLAGGPPGELFF
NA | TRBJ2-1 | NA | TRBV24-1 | TGTGCCACCAGTAGGGGAGTCGGGAATGAGCAGTTCTTC | CATSRGVGNEQFF
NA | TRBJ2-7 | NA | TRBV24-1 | TGTGCCACCAGTGATCCCTTACAGGATCCAACCTACGAGCAGTACTTC | CATSDPLQDPTYEQYF
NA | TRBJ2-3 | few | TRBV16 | TGTGCCAGCAGCCAATCGGTCAGCACAGATACGCAGTATTTT | CASSQSVSTDTQYF
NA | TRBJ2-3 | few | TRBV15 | TGTGCCACCAGCAGAGATTCTGATACGCAGTATTTT | CATSRDSDTQYF
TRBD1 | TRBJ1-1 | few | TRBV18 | TGTGCCAGCTCACCGGAGACAGGGGGCTTACATGGGAGCACTGAAGCTTTCTTT | CASSPETGGLHGSTEAFF
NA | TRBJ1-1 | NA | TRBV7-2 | TGTGCCAGCAGCTTAGGCTCTTTGAACACTGAAGCTTTCTTT | CASSLGSLNTEAFF
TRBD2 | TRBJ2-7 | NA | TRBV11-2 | TGTGCCAGCAGCCTTCTAGCGGGAGCCGACGAGCAGTACTTC | CASSLLAGADEQYF
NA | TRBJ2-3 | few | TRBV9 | TGTGCCAGCAGCGTAGAGATTTGGGACAGCACAGATACGCAGTATTTT | CASSVEIWDSTDTQYF
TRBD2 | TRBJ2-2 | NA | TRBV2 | TGTGCCAGCAATAATTACGTTGGGCTAGCGGGAGTTACCGGGGAGCTGTTTTTT | CASNNYVGLAGVTGELFF
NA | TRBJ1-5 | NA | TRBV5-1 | TGCGCCAGCAGCTTGGGGGAGGGCAGGAATCAGCCCCAGCATTTT | CASSLGEGRNQPQHF
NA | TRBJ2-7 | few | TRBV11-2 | TGTGCCAGCAGCTCCACAGGTTCCCTCTACGAGCAGTACTTC | CASSSTGSLYEQYF
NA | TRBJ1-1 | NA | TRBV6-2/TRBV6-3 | TGTGCCAGCAGTGCAGGGGAACGGGGGAGCACTGAAGCTTTCTTT | CASSAGERGSTEAFF
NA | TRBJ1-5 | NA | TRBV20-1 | TGCAGTGCGGCAACAGGGAGAGTGGACAATCAGCCCCAGCATTTT | CSAATGRVDNQPQHF
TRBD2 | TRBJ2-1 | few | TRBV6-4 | TGTGCCAGCAGTGACTCGGGTAGCGGGAGACCTAATGAGCAGTTCTTC | CASSDSGSGRPNEQFF
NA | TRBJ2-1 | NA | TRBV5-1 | TGCGCCAGCAGCTTGTTCGTCAGCTACAATGAGCAGTTCTTC | CASSLFVSYNEQFF
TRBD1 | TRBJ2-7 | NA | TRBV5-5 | TGTGCCAGCAGCTGGACAGGCTACGAGCAGTACTTC | CASSWTGYEQYF
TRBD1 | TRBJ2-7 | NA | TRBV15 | TGTGCCACCAGCAGGCCGGGACAGTTATCCTACGAGCAGTACTTC | CATSRPGQLSYEQYF